Presented here are 12 T cell receptor beta chains from one specimen sequenced in a study of molecular identifiers for immune sequencing clone quantification. TCRdb reanalysed the PCR reads using MiXCR and keeps one entry per CDR3 protein. The sample lists about half a million distinct CDR3 sequences, about 26% occurring once. Material: naive CD8+ T cells from blood, with Jurkat cell RNA spiked in. The subset denotes: FACS-sorted CD8+CD4-CCR7+CD45RA+ naive T cells. These receptors were collected from a human donor in good health. Some libraries in this study had Jurkat cell RNA spiked in.

In its sample, this clonotype was seen many times. The genes are TRBV7-6 and TRBJ1-3; perhaps TRBD1 as D (5 bases). V shed 5 bases and J shed 0 bases, with 11 bases lying between them. The CDR3 sequence is 15 residues long. Germline-derived CDR1 and CDR2 are SGHVS and FNYEAQ. CDR3 sequence: CASSPGMASGNTIYF. Here the CDR3 DNA reads TGTGCCAGCAGCCCAGGGATGGCCTCTGGAAACACCATATATTTT.

About this clonotype: Given a much more abundant clone one base away, this may be a read error. The J gene is TRBJ2-7, the V gene TRBV5-3, with D perhaps matching TRBD1 (6 bases). TRBV5-3 is an open reading frame whose function is uncertain. The CDR3 covers 14 residues. The CDR3 DNA reads TGTGTCAGCAGCTACCGGGACAACTCCTACGAGCAGTACTTC. Translated: CVSSYRDNSYEQYF.

This clonotype was seen ten or more times. The rearrangement links TRBV9 to TRBJ2-5; D may be TRBD2 (6 bases). The CDR3 has 13 residues. The ends were cut back, 4 bases at V and 5 bases at J, with 12 bases in the middle. Germline V gene data show CDR1 as SGDLS and CDR2 as YYNGEE. The DNA for the CDR3 is TGTGCCAGCAGCCCTACTAGCTACGAGACCCAGTACTTC. Translated, it gives CASSPTSYETQYF.

The V gene is TRBV7-8, the J gene TRBJ2-2; D remains unclear. With 1 base removed from V and 5 bases from J, the gap between germline ends came to 11 bases. This CDR3 region has 15 residues. Germline V gene sequence: CDR1 SGHVS, CDR2 FQNEAQ. The CDR3 reads CASSLVAVLTGELFF. The CDR3 DNA reads TGTGCCAGCAGCTTAGTGGCAGTTCTAACCGGGGAGCTGTTTTTT. Combining the CDR3 with reference TRBV7-8 and TRBJ2-2 gives the whole variable domain GAGVSQSPRYKVAKRGQDVALRCDPISGHVSLFWYQQALGQGPEFLTYFQNEAQLDKSGLPSDRFFAERPEGSVSTLKIQRTQQEDSAVYLCASSLVAVLTGELFFGEGSRLTVL.

This chain uses TRBV28 with TRBJ1-5; D is unclear. The CDR3 loop spans 15 amino acids. Germline V gene lookup returns CDR1 MDHEN and CDR2 SYDVKM. V was pared by 7 bases and J by 2 bases, with 15 bases between. The CDR3 DNA sequence: TGTGCCAGCAACTCGGGAACTTTGGGCAATCAGCCCCAGCATTTT. It yields the protein CASNSGTLGNQPQHF.

This clonotype has a count of ten or more. The V and J genes are TRBV7-9 and TRBJ2-5, with 9 bases that match TRBD1. This CDR3 is 16 amino acids long. Germline V gives CDR1 SEHNR, CDR2 FQNEAQ (reference sequence). V shed 1 base and J 3 bases; nucleotides not matched to a gene: 6. The chain's CDR3 is CASSLVTGGKEETQYF. As DNA, the CDR3 is TGTGCCAGCAGCTTAGTGACAGGGGGAAAGGAAGAGACCCAGTACTTC.

This chain connects TRBV20-1 to TRBJ2-5; 8 bases agree with TRBD1. The trim removed 0 bases at V and 4 bases at J, leaving 10 bases unmatched. The CDR3 loop spans 16 amino acids. Germline CDR1 reads DFQATT; CDR2 reads SNEGSKA (reference sequence). CDR3 in amino acids: CSARDSGRGRGETQYF. CDR3 coding DNA: TGCAGTGCTAGAGACTCAGGCAGGGGGCGCGGAGAGACCCAGTACTTC.

In this sample, this clonotype turned up a few times. V usage is TRBV28 and J usage is TRBJ1-1, with 12 bases that match TRBD1. Trimming removed 2 bases from V and 0 bases from J; junction bases left unmatched: 7. Looked up from germline, CDR1 is MDHEN and CDR2 is SYDVKM. This CDR3 comprises 18 residues. Here the CDR3 DNA reads TGTGCCAGCAGTTTACACCGGGACAGGGGGCGGCTGAACACTGAAGCTTTCTTT. The encoded protein is CASSLHRDRGRLNTEAFF.

This clonotype was observed many times. The rearrangement links TRBV15 to TRBJ2-5; 9 bases match TRBD2. V was clipped by 8 bases and J by 3 bases; unmatched bases: 10. CDR1 and CDR2 (germline): LNHNV, YYDKDF (reference sequence). The CDR3 contains 15 residues. CDR3 nucleotide sequence: TGTGCCACCCTACTTCGGGCTAGCGGGGAAGAGACCCAGTACTTC. Its translation: CATLLRASGEETQYF.

The table lists this clonotype with many counts. The chain combines TRBV4-2 with TRBJ2-3, with 7 nucleotides matching TRBD2. V trimming: 1 base; J trimming: 6 bases; junction bases outside the gene matches: 4. CDR1 LGHNA and CDR2 YNFKEQ come from the germline V gene. The CDR3 length is 14 residues. The CDR3 sequence: CASSQGLATDTQYF. CDR3 in DNA: TGTGCCAGCAGCCAAGGACTAGCAACTGATACGCAGTATTTT.

This chain connects TRBV3-1 to TRBJ2-3; 9 bases are shared with TRBD2. Germline CDR1 is LGHDT and CDR2 is YNNKEL (reference sequence). V dropped 4 bases and J dropped 2; count of bases not matched to a gene: 16. This CDR3 has 19 residues. The CDR3 spells CASSPTSLLASGTTDTQYF. In nucleotides, the CDR3 is TGTGCCAGCAGCCCCACGAGCCTGTTGGCTAGCGGGACCACAGATACGCAGTATTTT.

V is TRBV9 and J is TRBJ2-2; D assignment may be TRBD1 or TRBD2 (6 bases each). The CDR3 runs to 13 residues. Per germline, CDR1 SGDLS and CDR2 YYNGEE. The V gene lost 3 bases and the J gene lost 6 bases, with 9 bases spanning the gap. CDR3 region: CASSEGEAGELFF. The CDR3, as DNA: TGTGCCAGCAGCGAGGGGGAGGCCGGGGAGCTGTTTTTT.